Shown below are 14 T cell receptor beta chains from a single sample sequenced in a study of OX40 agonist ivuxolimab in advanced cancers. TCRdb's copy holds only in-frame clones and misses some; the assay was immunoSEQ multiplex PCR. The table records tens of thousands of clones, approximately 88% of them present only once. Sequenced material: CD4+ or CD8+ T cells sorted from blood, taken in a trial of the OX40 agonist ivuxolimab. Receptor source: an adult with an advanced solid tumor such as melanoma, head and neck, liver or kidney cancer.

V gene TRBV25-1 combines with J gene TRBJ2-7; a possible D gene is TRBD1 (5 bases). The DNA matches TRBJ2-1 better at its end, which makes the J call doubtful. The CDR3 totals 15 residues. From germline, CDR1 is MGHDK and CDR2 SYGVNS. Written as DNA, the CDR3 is TGTGCCAGCAGAGCAGGGCTAGGGAATTACAATGAGCAGTTCTTC. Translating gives CASRAGLGNYNEQFF.

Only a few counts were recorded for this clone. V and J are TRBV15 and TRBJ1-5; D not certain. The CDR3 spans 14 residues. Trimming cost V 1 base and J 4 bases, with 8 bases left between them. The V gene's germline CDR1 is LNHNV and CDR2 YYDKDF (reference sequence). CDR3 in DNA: TGTGCCACCAGCAGAGCCCCTCTTAATCAGCCCCAGCATTTT. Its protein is CATSRAPLNQPQHF. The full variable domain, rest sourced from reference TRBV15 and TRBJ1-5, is DAMVIQNPRYQVTQFGKPVTLSCSQTLNHNVMYWYQQKSSQAPKLLFHYYDKDFNNEADTPDNFQSRRPNTSFCFLDIRSPGLGDTAMYLCATSRAPLNQPQHFGDGTRLSIL.

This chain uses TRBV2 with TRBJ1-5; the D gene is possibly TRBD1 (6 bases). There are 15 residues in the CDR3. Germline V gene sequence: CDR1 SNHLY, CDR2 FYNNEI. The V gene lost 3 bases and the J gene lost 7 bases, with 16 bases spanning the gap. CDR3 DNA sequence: TGTGCCAGCAGTGATGAAATCGGGGGCTACCAGCCCCAGCATTTT. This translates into CASSDEIGGYQPQHF.

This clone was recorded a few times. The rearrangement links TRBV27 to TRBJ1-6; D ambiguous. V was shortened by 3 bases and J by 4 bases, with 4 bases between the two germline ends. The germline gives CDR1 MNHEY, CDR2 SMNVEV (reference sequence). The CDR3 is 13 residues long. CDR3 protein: CASSLLYNSPLHF. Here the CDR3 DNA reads TGTGCCAGCAGTTTGCTTTATAATTCACCCCTCCACTTT.

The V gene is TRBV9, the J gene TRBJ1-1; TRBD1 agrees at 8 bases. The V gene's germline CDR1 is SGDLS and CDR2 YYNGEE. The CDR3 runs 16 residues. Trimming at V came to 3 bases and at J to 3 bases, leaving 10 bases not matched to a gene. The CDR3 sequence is CASSATGGFRYTEAFF. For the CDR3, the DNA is TGTGCCAGCAGCGCAACAGGGGGTTTTCGGTACACTGAAGCTTTCTTT.

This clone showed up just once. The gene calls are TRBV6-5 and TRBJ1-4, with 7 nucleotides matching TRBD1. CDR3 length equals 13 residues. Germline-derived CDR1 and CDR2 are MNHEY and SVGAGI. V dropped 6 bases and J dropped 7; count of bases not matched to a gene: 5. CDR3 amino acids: CASRSQGGEKLFF. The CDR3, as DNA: TGTGCCAGCAGGTCGCAGGGGGGTGAAAAACTGTTTTTT.

The CDR3 is CASSLDHFGSGGYQETQYF. The CDR3 DNA is TGTGCCAGCAGCTTAGATCATTTTGGGAGCGGGGGGTACCAAGAGACCCAGTACTTC. The genes are TRBV11-2 and TRBJ2-5; TRBD2 agrees at 9 bases. V shed 0 bases and J 0 bases; nucleotides not matched to a gene: 11. The CDR3 runs 19 residues. CDR1 is SGHAT and CDR2 is FQNNGV in the germline V gene.

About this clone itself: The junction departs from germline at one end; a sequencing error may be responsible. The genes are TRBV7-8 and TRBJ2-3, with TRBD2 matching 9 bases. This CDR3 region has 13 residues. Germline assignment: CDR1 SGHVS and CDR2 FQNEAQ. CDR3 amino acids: CASSSSGISGGPF. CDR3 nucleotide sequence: TGTGCCAGCAGCTCCAGTGGGATTAGCGGGGGCCCTTTT.

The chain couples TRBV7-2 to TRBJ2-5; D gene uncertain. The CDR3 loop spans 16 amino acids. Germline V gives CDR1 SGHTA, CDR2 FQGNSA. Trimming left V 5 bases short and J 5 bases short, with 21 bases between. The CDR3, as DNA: TGTGCCAGCAGCCAAAGTCCTCTCCCACCTCGGGAGACCCAGTACTTC. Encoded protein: CASSQSPLPPRETQYF.

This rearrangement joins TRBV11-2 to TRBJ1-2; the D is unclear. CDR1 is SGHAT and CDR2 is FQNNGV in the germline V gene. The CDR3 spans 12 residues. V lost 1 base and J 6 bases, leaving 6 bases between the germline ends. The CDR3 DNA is TGTGCCAGCAGCTTAGGGGGTGATGGCTACACCTTC. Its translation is CASSLGGDGYTF. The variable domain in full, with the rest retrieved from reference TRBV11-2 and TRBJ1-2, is EAGVAQSPRYKIIEKRQSVAFWCNPISGHATLYWYQQILGQGPKLLIQFQNNGVVDDSQLPKDRFSAERLKGVDSTLKIQPAKLEDSAVYLCASSLGGDGYTFGSGTRLTVV.

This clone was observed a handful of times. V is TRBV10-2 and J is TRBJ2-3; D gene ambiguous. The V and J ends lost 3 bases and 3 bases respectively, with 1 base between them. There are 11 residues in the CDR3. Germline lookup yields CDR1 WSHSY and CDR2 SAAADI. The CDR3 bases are TGCGCCAGCAGTGAAACAGATACGCAGTATTTT. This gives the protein CASSETDTQYF.

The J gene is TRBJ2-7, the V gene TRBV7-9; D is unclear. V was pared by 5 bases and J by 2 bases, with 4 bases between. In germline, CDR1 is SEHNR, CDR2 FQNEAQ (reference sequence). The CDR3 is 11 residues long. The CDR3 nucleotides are TGTGCCAGCAGCGCCGCCTACGAGCAGTACTTC. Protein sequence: CASSAAYEQYF.

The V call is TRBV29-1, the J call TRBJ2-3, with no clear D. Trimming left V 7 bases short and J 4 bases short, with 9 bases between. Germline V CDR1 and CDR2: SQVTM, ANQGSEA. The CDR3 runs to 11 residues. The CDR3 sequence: CSGDSADTQYF. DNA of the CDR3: TGCAGCGGAGACTCGGCAGATACGCAGTATTTT.

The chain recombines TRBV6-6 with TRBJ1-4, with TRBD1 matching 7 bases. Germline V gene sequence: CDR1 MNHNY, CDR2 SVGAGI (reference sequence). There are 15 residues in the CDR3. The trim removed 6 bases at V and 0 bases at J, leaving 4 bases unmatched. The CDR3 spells CASSSQGATNEKLFF. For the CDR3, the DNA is TGTGCCAGCAGCAGCCAGGGGGCAACTAATGAAAAACTGTTTTTT.